The rows below give T cell receptor beta chains drawn from one sample of a study of T cells in Graves' hyperthyroidism and ophthalmopathy. TCRdb ran MiXCR on the multiplex PCR reads and lists one entry per CDR3 protein. The sample has more than 450,000 distinct CDR3 sequences, just under 20% seen once; the top ten hold around 50%. Sequences were obtained from blood. The source is a man between 40 and 49 years old with Graves' ophthalmopathy. CDR3s include the opening cysteine and the closing phenylalanine or tryptophan. Each record gives: clone size, J gene, V gene, D gene, CDR3 protein, CDR3 DNA. A D gene is named only where the DNA matches it firmly. Size tells how often a clone was seen (once, few, many) or the class of an expanded clone, and some rows leave it out.

>few|TRBJ2-1|TRBV9|TRBD2
CASSVAGVFYNEQFF
TGTGCCAGCAGCGTTGCGGGAGTATTTTACAATGAGCAGTTCTTC
>-|TRBJ2-5|TRBV20-1|TRBD2
CSASRTSWETQYF
TGCAGTGCCTCTCGGACTAGCTGGGAGACCCAGTACTTC
>-|TRBJ2-3|TRBV7-3|-
CASSLGGRGRTDTQYF
TGTGCCAGCAGCTTGGGTGGTCGGGGACGCACAGATACGCAGTATTTT
>many|TRBJ2-3|TRBV28|TRBD2
CASSLAGVGYTDTQYF
TGTGCCAGCAGTCTAGCGGGAGTTGGGTACACAGATACGCAGTATTTT
>-|TRBJ1-1|TRBV28|TRBD1
CASSTGTAITEAFF
TGTGCCAGCAGTACCGGGACAGCAATTACCGAAGCTTTCTTT
>-|TRBJ1-4|TRBV7-2|-
CASSFTGSANEKLFF
TGTGCCAGCAGTTTCACAGGGTCGGCTAATGAAAAACTGTTTTTT
>-|TRBJ2-5|TRBV2|-
CASSRVETQYF
TGTGCCAGCAGTAGGGTAGAGACCCAGTACTTC
>many|TRBJ2-1|TRBV7-9|-
CASSLPRYNEQFF
TGTGCCAGCAGCTTACCCCGCTACAATGAGCAGTTCTTC
>-|TRBJ2-7|TRBV15|-
CATSEEKGDSYEQYF
TGTGCCACCAGCGAAGAAAAGGGGGACTCCTACGAGCAGTACTTC
>-|TRBJ2-2|TRBV6-1|-
CASSGGTNTGELFF
TGTGCCAGCAGTGGCGGGACGAACACCGGGGAGCTGTTTTTT
>-|TRBJ2-3|TRBV12-3/TRBV12-4|TRBD2
CASSPAGGTDTQYF
TGTGCCAGCAGTCCGGCGGGGGGCACAGATACGCAGTATTTT
>-|TRBJ2-2|TRBV24-1|-
CATGQNTGELFF
TGTGCCACCGGACAGAACACCGGGGAGCTGTTTTTT
>-|TRBJ1-5|TRBV6-2/TRBV6-3|TRBD1
CASSSRQGYQPQHF
TGTGCCAGCAGTTCACGACAGGGGTATCAGCCCCAGCATTTT
>many|TRBJ2-7|TRBV11-2|-
CASSFDKGLEQYF
TGTGCCAGCAGCTTTGATAAGGGGCTGGAGCAGTACTTC
>-|TRBJ1-4|TRBV20-1|TRBD1
CSARGWTGGDEKLFF
TGCAGTGCTAGAGGCTGGACAGGGGGCGATGAAAAACTGTTTTTT
>-|TRBJ2-1|TRBV5-1|-
CASSLAWGRYNEQFF
TGCGCCAGCAGCTTGGCCTGGGGAAGATACAATGAGCAGTTCTTC
>-|TRBJ1-5|TRBV20-1|-
CSARVPINQPQHF
TGCAGTGCTAGAGTCCCCATCAATCAGCCCCAGCATTTT
>-|TRBJ2-3|TRBV19|-
CASSLSGRKGRDTQYF
TGTGCCAGTAGCCTCTCAGGCAGGAAGGGACGGGATACGCAGTATTTT
>-|TRBJ1-5|TRBV12-3/TRBV12-4|TRBD1
CASRRSYRGTEPQHF
TGTGCCAGCAGACGGTCCTACAGGGGGACAGAGCCCCAGCATTTT
>many|TRBJ2-3|TRBV27|-
CASAPLGGWDTQYF
TGTGCCAGCGCACCTTTGGGCGGCTGGGATACGCAGTATTTT
>-|TRBJ1-5|TRBV28|-
CASVGPHFAYSNQPQHF
TGTGCCAGTGTCGGACCCCATTTTGCATATAGCAATCAGCCCCAGCATTTT
>-|TRBJ2-7|TRBV6-1|TRBD1
CAIRDRAYEQYF
TGTGCTATCCGGGACAGAGCCTACGAGCAGTACTTC
>-|TRBJ1-2|TRBV15|TRBD1
CATSRERQGFGGYTF
TGTGCCACCAGCAGAGAAAGACAGGGCTTTGGGGGCTACACCTTC
>-|TRBJ1-2|TRBV12-3/TRBV12-4|TRBD1
CASSLMAGQDGYTF
TGTGCCAGCAGTTTAATGGCAGGACAGGATGGCTACACCTTC